This T cell receptor (beta chain) was recovered during a study of molecular identifiers for immune sequencing clone quantification. The wider study: Replicate RNA came from roughly 18,000 or 92,000 naive CD8 cells and was split five ways, and four parts were sequenced.

With listed TCR primers and previously described methods, bulk TCR libraries were prepared. TCRdb reprocessed the PCR reads with MiXCR, giving one entry per CDR3 protein. The repertoire holds some 680,000 distinct CDR3 sequences, 25% seen once, with about 0.8% in the top ten. This clonotype was picked up a small number of times. Germline V gene sequence: CDR1 LGHNA, CDR2 YNFKEQ. There are 18 residues in the CDR3. V shed 0 bases, J shed 1 base, and the junction held 10 bases outside the gene matches. The chain joins TRBV4-2 to TRBJ2-5; the match to TRBD2 covers 8 bases. The material sequenced was naive CD8+ T cells from blood, with Jurkat cell RNA spiked in. The subset here: FACS-sorted CD8+CD4-CCR7+CD45RA+ naive T cells. This clonotype originated in a human donor in good health. Some libraries in this study had Jurkat cell RNA spiked in. The CDR3 sequence is CASSQETSAGEGQETQYF. The CDR3 nucleotides are TGTGCCAGCAGCCAAGAGACATCAGCGGGAGAAGGCCAAGAGACCCAGTACTTC.